This T cell receptor (beta chain) was sequenced during a study of response to subunit inactivated influenza vaccine. In TCRdb, the RT-PCR reads were re-called with MiXCR into one record per CDR3 protein. The sample holds about 540,000 distinct CDR3 sequences, 20% to 25% seen once. The CDR3 is 17 residues long. The J segment lost 6 bases and the V segment lost 5 bases, leaving 18 bases of the junction unmatched. From germline, CDR1 is DFQATT and CDR2 SNEGSKA (reference sequence). This clonotype came up a few times. These data also featured in a second study, about T cells expressing NK-cell markers. From that paper: What made the TCR beta cDNA was 5'RACE template switching with UMIs. TCR beta repertoires came from sorted CD3+CD56+NKG2C+, CD3+CD56+NKG2C- and CD3+CD56-NKG2C+ T cells. In several experiments, sorting was confined to alpha-beta TCR T cells through use of an anti-gamma-delta TCR antibody. Each of six donors carried dominant NKG2C+ clonotypes accounting for about 1.0-7.5% of CD8+ T cells. Four donors likewise had their CD3+CD56-NKG2C+ fraction led by these clonotypes.

The receptor comes from a man aged 50 to 59 who received an inactivated influenza vaccine. The sample consisted of CD4+ T cells sorted from PBMCs, taken about 12 days after vaccination. This sequence joins TRBV20-1 and TRBJ2-3, with 9 bases matching TRBD2. The CDR3 protein is CSALAGSGGGAGDTQYF. The CDR3 coding sequence is TGCAGTGCTCTGGCAGGTTCCGGCGGGGGGGCGGGGGATACGCAGTATTTT.